Listed below are T cell receptor beta chains from one sample, sequenced in a study of T cells in Graves' hyperthyroidism and ophthalmopathy. TCRdb redid the calling of the multiplex PCR reads with MiXCR, one entry per CDR3 protein. The data show a few hundred thousand distinct CDR3 sequences, with about a fifth seen just once and about 30% held by the top ten. Input material: blood. These receptors originate from a young man with Graves' hyperthyroidism. CDR3s include the opening cysteine and the closing phenylalanine or tryptophan. The order of the fields is CDR3 protein, CDR3 DNA, D gene, J gene, V gene, clone size. D genes are given only for firm matches. Rows may omit the clone size; those that give it use once, few, many or a size class.

CDR3aa: CASRNRDSSYEQYF
CDR3nt: TGTGCCAGCAGAAACAGGGATTCCTCCTACGAGCAGTACTTC
d_gene: NA
j_gene: TRBJ2-7
v_gene: TRBV6-1
abundance: NA

CDR3aa: CASSYSNVSPSDQYF
CDR3nt: TGTGCCAGCAGTTACTCGAACGTTAGTCCCAGCGACCAGTACTTC
d_gene: NA
j_gene: TRBJ2-5
v_gene: TRBV6-5
abundance: few

CDR3aa: CASSFGPGGGRGYTF
CDR3nt: TGTGCCAGCAGTTTCGGTCCGGGCGGGGGACGGGGCTACACCTTC
d_gene: NA
j_gene: TRBJ1-2
v_gene: TRBV12-3/TRBV12-4
abundance: NA

CDR3aa: CATSSPGTSFANTGELCF
CDR3nt: TGTGCCACCAGCAGCCCCGGGACGTCTTTCGCGAACACCGGGGAGCTGTGTTTT
d_gene: NA
j_gene: TRBJ2-2
v_gene: TRBV15
abundance: few

CDR3aa: CASSLSGQPGSYEQYF
CDR3nt: TGTGCCAGCAGTTTATCGGGACAGCCCGGCTCCTACGAGCAGTACTTC
d_gene: TRBD1
j_gene: TRBJ2-7
v_gene: TRBV28
abundance: few

CDR3aa: CASSLEPPGGYTF
CDR3nt: TGTGCCAGCAGTTTGGAACCCCCGGGTGGCTACACCTTC
d_gene: NA
j_gene: TRBJ1-2
v_gene: TRBV12-3/TRBV12-4
abundance: NA

CDR3aa: CASSVDSLWELGELFF
CDR3nt: TGTGCCAGCAGCGTAGACTCCTTATGGGAGCTCGGGGAGCTGTTTTTT
d_gene: NA
j_gene: TRBJ2-2
v_gene: TRBV9
abundance: NA

CDR3aa: CASSLERGDGYTF
CDR3nt: TGCGCCAGCAGCTTGGAGCGGGGGGATGGCTACACCTTC
d_gene: NA
j_gene: TRBJ1-2
v_gene: TRBV5-1
abundance: many

CDR3aa: CASSAQGTLNTEAFF
CDR3nt: TGTGCCAGCAGTGCCCAGGGGACTCTGAACACTGAAGCTTTCTTT
d_gene: NA
j_gene: TRBJ1-1
v_gene: TRBV2
abundance: NA

CDR3aa: CASSGTGPWAGNTIYF
CDR3nt: TGTGCCAGCAGTGGGACAGGTCCCTGGGCTGGAAACACCATATATTTT
d_gene: TRBD1
j_gene: TRBJ1-3
v_gene: TRBV12-3/TRBV12-4
abundance: NA

CDR3aa: CASSRGRSSEQYF
CDR3nt: TGTGCCAGCAGCCGGGGACGGTCTAGCGAGCAGTACTTC
d_gene: NA
j_gene: TRBJ2-7
v_gene: TRBV7-9
abundance: NA

CDR3aa: CASSGGWQGPNTGELFF
CDR3nt: TGTGCCAGCAGCGGGGGGTGGCAGGGTCCGAACACCGGGGAGCTGTTTTTT
d_gene: NA
j_gene: TRBJ2-2
v_gene: TRBV9
abundance: NA

CDR3aa: CASRNLLEDQMNTEAFF
CDR3nt: TGTGCCAGCAGGAATCTGCTGGAGGACCAAATGAACACTGAAGCTTTCTTT
d_gene: NA
j_gene: TRBJ1-1
v_gene: TRBV11-1
abundance: few

CDR3aa: CASSPILAGGPGELFF
CDR3nt: TGTGCCAGCAGTCCGATACTAGCGGGGGGGCCCGGGGAGCTGTTTTTT
d_gene: TRBD2
j_gene: TRBJ2-2
v_gene: TRBV12-3/TRBV12-4
abundance: NA

CDR3aa: CASSRGTSGGSYEQYF
CDR3nt: TGCGCCAGCAGCCGGGGGACTAGCGGTGGCTCCTACGAGCAGTACTTC
d_gene: TRBD2
j_gene: TRBJ2-7
v_gene: TRBV4-1
abundance: NA

CDR3aa: CASSRTGANSPLHF
CDR3nt: TGCGCCAGCAGCCGGACAGGGGCGAATTCACCCCTCCACTTT
d_gene: TRBD1
j_gene: TRBJ1-6
v_gene: TRBV5-1
abundance: NA

CDR3aa: CASSAYSGANVLTF
CDR3nt: TGTGCCAGCAGCGCCTACTCTGGGGCCAACGTCCTGACTTTC
d_gene: NA
j_gene: TRBJ2-6
v_gene: TRBV27
abundance: few

CDR3aa: CASNPGLGQETQYF
CDR3nt: TGTGCCAGCAATCCGGGACTCGGACAAGAGACCCAGTACTTC
d_gene: NA
j_gene: TRBJ2-5
v_gene: TRBV2
abundance: many

CDR3aa: CASSPRGGLNQPQHF
CDR3nt: TGTGCCAGCAGTCCCCGGGGGGGGCTCAATCAGCCCCAGCATTTT
d_gene: NA
j_gene: TRBJ1-5
v_gene: TRBV12-3/TRBV12-4
abundance: many

CDR3aa: CSATVAGGTGELFF
CDR3nt: TGCAGTGCTACCGTAGCGGGAGGGACCGGGGAGCTGTTTTTT
d_gene: TRBD2
j_gene: TRBJ2-2
v_gene: TRBV20-1
abundance: NA

CDR3aa: CASSQAGGEETQYF
CDR3nt: TGCGCCAGCAGCCAAGCAGGGGGCGAAGAGACCCAGTACTTC
d_gene: TRBD1
j_gene: TRBJ2-5
v_gene: TRBV4-1
abundance: once

CDR3aa: CASTPLTSPLNIQYF
CDR3nt: TGTGCCAGCACCCCATTGACAAGTCCCTTAAACATTCAGTACTTC
d_gene: NA
j_gene: TRBJ2-4
v_gene: TRBV28
abundance: many

CDR3aa: CASSVSSGSADTQYF
CDR3nt: TGTGCCAGTAGTGTCTCTAGCGGTAGCGCAGATACGCAGTATTTT
d_gene: TRBD2
j_gene: TRBJ2-3
v_gene: TRBV19
abundance: NA

CDR3aa: CASSLDRTGPSGYTF
CDR3nt: TGTGCCAGCAGCTTAGATCGTACGGGCCCAAGTGGCTACACCTTC
d_gene: NA
j_gene: TRBJ1-2
v_gene: TRBV11-2
abundance: many

CDR3aa: CSAGKGLNTGELFF
CDR3nt: TGCAGTGCTGGGAAGGGCCTCAACACCGGGGAGCTGTTTTTT
d_gene: NA
j_gene: TRBJ2-2
v_gene: TRBV20-1
abundance: NA

CDR3aa: CASSSPPGTSGSHEQYF
CDR3nt: TGTGCCAGCAGCTCCCCGCCCGGAACTAGCGGCTCTCACGAGCAGTACTTC
d_gene: TRBD2
j_gene: TRBJ2-7
v_gene: TRBV11-2
abundance: NA

CDR3aa: CAISESKGNLGDQPQHF
CDR3nt: TGTGCCATCAGTGAGTCGAAAGGTAACCTGGGGGATCAGCCCCAGCATTTT
d_gene: NA
j_gene: TRBJ1-5
v_gene: TRBV10-3
abundance: NA

CDR3aa: CASSFRDTEQYF
CDR3nt: TGTGCCAGCAGCTTCCGGGACACCGAGCAGTACTTC
d_gene: NA
j_gene: TRBJ2-7
v_gene: TRBV7-2
abundance: many

CDR3aa: CASTRPGQGVNTIYF
CDR3nt: TGTGCCAGCACCAGACCGGGACAGGGTGTCAACACCATATATTTT
d_gene: TRBD1
j_gene: TRBJ1-3
v_gene: TRBV6-2/TRBV6-3
abundance: many

CDR3aa: CASSLWVRTGWHNTIYF
CDR3nt: TGTGCCAGCAGCTTATGGGTCCGGACAGGGTGGCATAACACCATATATTTT
d_gene: TRBD1
j_gene: TRBJ1-3
v_gene: TRBV11-1
abundance: many

CDR3aa: CASSSFARPSYEQYF
CDR3nt: TGTGCCAGCAGTTCGTTTGCTAGGCCCTCCTACGAGCAGTACTTC
d_gene: NA
j_gene: TRBJ2-7
v_gene: TRBV27
abundance: NA

CDR3aa: CASSLGLSGVQYF
CDR3nt: TGTGCCAGCAGCTTAGGCTTGTCCGGCGTGCAGTACTTC
d_gene: NA
j_gene: TRBJ2-7
v_gene: TRBV7-2
abundance: NA

CDR3aa: CASSRLGTGLGNTEAFF
CDR3nt: TGTGCCAGCAGCCGCCTTGGGACGGGCCTAGGGAACACTGAAGCTTTCTTT
d_gene: NA
j_gene: TRBJ1-1
v_gene: TRBV4-2
abundance: few

CDR3aa: CASSLAGANTGELFF
CDR3nt: TGCGCCAGCAGCTTAGCGGGGGCGAACACCGGGGAGCTGTTTTTT
d_gene: TRBD2
j_gene: TRBJ2-2
v_gene: TRBV5-1
abundance: NA

CDR3aa: CASSKTGTSAHEQYF
CDR3nt: TGTGCCAGCAGCAAAACCGGGACTAGCGCGCACGAGCAGTACTTC
d_gene: TRBD2
j_gene: TRBJ2-7
v_gene: TRBV11-2
abundance: NA

CDR3aa: CASSPLSGNTEAFF
CDR3nt: TGTGCCAGCTCACCACTATCGGGTAACACTGAAGCTTTCTTT
d_gene: NA
j_gene: TRBJ1-1
v_gene: TRBV18
abundance: NA

CDR3aa: CSARGTGVNQPQHF
CDR3nt: TGCAGTGCTAGGGGGACAGGCGTCAATCAGCCCCAGCATTTT
d_gene: TRBD1
j_gene: TRBJ1-5
v_gene: TRBV20-1
abundance: many

CDR3aa: CAWGKRARMTSTEAFF
CDR3nt: TGTGCCTGGGGGAAACGGGCCCGAATGACTTCCACTGAAGCTTTCTTT
d_gene: NA
j_gene: TRBJ1-1
v_gene: TRBV30
abundance: NA

CDR3aa: CASSRKANRESSYEQYF
CDR3nt: TGCGCCAGCAGCCGAAAGGCGAACAGGGAGAGCTCCTACGAGCAGTACTTC
d_gene: NA
j_gene: TRBJ2-7
v_gene: TRBV4-3
abundance: few

CDR3aa: CASSLPGTAYGYTF
CDR3nt: TGTGCCAGCAGTTTGCCCGGGACAGCCTATGGCTACACCTTC
d_gene: TRBD1
j_gene: TRBJ1-2
v_gene: TRBV28
abundance: many

CDR3aa: CASSLGLAVDISYEQYF
CDR3nt: TGTGCCAGCAGCTTAGGGCTAGCGGTTGATATCTCCTACGAGCAGTACTTC
d_gene: TRBD2
j_gene: TRBJ2-7
v_gene: TRBV11-1
abundance: NA

CDR3aa: CASVGGVSENIQYF
CDR3nt: TGTGCCAGCGTTGGTGGGGTTAGCGAAAACATTCAGTACTTC
d_gene: NA
j_gene: TRBJ2-4
v_gene: TRBV28
abundance: many

CDR3aa: CASRSPTAGGPEYF
CDR3nt: TGTGCCAGCAGATCCCCAACAGCGGGGGGCCCCGAGTACTTC
d_gene: TRBD2
j_gene: TRBJ2-5
v_gene: TRBV6-2/TRBV6-3
abundance: many

CDR3aa: CASSPPDRGNRETQYF
CDR3nt: TGCGCCAGCAGCCCTCCCGACAGGGGGAACAGAGAGACCCAGTACTTC
d_gene: TRBD1
j_gene: TRBJ2-5
v_gene: TRBV5-1
abundance: NA

CDR3aa: CASSHAGIITGELFF
CDR3nt: TGTGCCAGCAGTCATGCCGGGATTATCACCGGGGAGCTGTTTTTT
d_gene: NA
j_gene: TRBJ2-2
v_gene: TRBV12-3/TRBV12-4
abundance: many

CDR3aa: CSAVRGLGEQYF
CDR3nt: TGCAGTGCTGTCAGGGGGCTGGGGGAGCAGTACTTC
d_gene: TRBD1
j_gene: TRBJ2-7
v_gene: TRBV20-1
abundance: many

CDR3aa: CASSLGSSGSVSETQYF
CDR3nt: TGTGCCAGCAGCTTAGGGTCTAGCGGGAGCGTTTCAGAGACCCAGTACTTC
d_gene: TRBD2
j_gene: TRBJ2-5
v_gene: TRBV13
abundance: NA

CDR3aa: CASSSGGGAGANVLTF
CDR3nt: TGTGCCAGCAGTTCGGGGGGGGGAGCTGGGGCCAACGTCCTGACTTTC
d_gene: TRBD2
j_gene: TRBJ2-6
v_gene: TRBV12-3/TRBV12-4
abundance: many

CDR3aa: CAIRDRGPYEQYF
CDR3nt: TGTGCCATCCGTGACAGGGGCCCCTACGAGCAGTACTTC
d_gene: TRBD1
j_gene: TRBJ2-7
v_gene: TRBV28
abundance: many

CDR3aa: CASSSPKGISSDTQYF
CDR3nt: TGTGCCAGCAGTTCCCCAAAGGGGATTTCTTCAGATACGCAGTATTTT
d_gene: NA
j_gene: TRBJ2-3
v_gene: TRBV6-5
abundance: NA

CDR3aa: CSARRDLGNTIYF
CDR3nt: TGCAGTGCTCGCCGGGACCTTGGAAACACCATATATTTT
d_gene: NA
j_gene: TRBJ1-3
v_gene: TRBV20-1
abundance: many

CDR3aa: CASSLDLDSPGPGELFF
CDR3nt: TGTGCCAGCAGCTTAGACCTGGACAGCCCTGGTCCCGGGGAGCTGTTTTTT
d_gene: NA
j_gene: TRBJ2-2
v_gene: TRBV7-8
abundance: many

CDR3aa: CAISEKGTTSTDTQYF
CDR3nt: TGTGCCATCAGTGAGAAGGGGACAACTAGCACAGATACGCAGTATTTT
d_gene: NA
j_gene: TRBJ2-3
v_gene: TRBV10-3
abundance: few